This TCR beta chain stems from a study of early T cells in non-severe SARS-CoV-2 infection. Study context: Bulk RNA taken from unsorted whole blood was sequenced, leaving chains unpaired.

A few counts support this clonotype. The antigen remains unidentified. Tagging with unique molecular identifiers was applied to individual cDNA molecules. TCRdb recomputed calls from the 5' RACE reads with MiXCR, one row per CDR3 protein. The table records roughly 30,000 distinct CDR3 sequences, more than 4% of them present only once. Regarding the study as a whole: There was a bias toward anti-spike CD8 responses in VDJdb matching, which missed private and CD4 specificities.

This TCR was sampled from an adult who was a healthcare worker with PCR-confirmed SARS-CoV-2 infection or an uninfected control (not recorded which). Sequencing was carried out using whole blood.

The CDR3 loop is CASSHPRTSGGGIDTQYF. CDR3 DNA: TGCGCCAGCAGCCACCCCCGGACTAGCGGGGGGGGTATAGATACGCAGTATTTT. The chain couples TRBV4-1 to TRBJ2-3; 15 bases align to TRBD2. V gave up 3 bases and J gave up 5 bases; unmatched junction bases: 9. In germline, CDR1 is MGHRA, CDR2 YSYEKL. The length of the CDR3 is 18 residues.